These 14 T cell receptor beta chains were all obtained from the same sample, sequenced in a study of T cells in women clearing cervical HPV infection. Measured with immunoSEQ multiplex PCR; TCRdb has only the in-frame clones, and not every one. This listing includes 20,000 to 25,000 clones. The sample consisted of blood buffy coat. These receptors came from a woman between 18 and 75 years old with a cervical HPV16 infection that either progressed to CIN3+ or cleared (not recorded which).

On this clone: With the read ending 3 residues before the CDR3 end, the germline J gene is used to fill in that end. The chain combines TRBV20-1 with TRBJ2-2; 10 nucleotides line up with TRBD1. The CDR3 contains 14 residues. The germline V gene encodes CDR1 DFQATT and CDR2 SNEGSKA (reference sequence). The trim removed 5 bases at V and 10 bases at J, leaving 10 bases unmatched. Here the CDR3 reads CSASPGTGAEELFF. The CDR3 bases that were read are TGCAGTGCTTCTCCCGGGACAGGGGCCGAGGAG.

This clone is called medium-sized (0.01 to 0.1%) based on its frequency. The read terminates 3 residues before the CDR3 end, so the remaining end is supplied by the germline J gene. V usage is TRBV5-1 and J usage is TRBJ2-3; 10 bases match TRBD2. The CDR3 is 18 residues long. Germline CDR1 and CDR2: SGHRS and YFSETQ. After removal of 4 bases from V and 2 bases from J, the junction contained 13 bases not matched to a gene. CDR3 region: CASSLGGWTSGPTDTQYF. CDR3 DNA (partial): TGCGCCAGCAGCCTTGGGGGGTGGACTAGCGGACCCACAGATACG. Together with reference TRBV5-1 and TRBJ2-3, the CDR3 gives the full variable domain: KAGVTQTPRYLIKTRGQQVTLSCSPISGHRSVSWYQQTPGQGLQFLFEYFSETQRNKGNFPGRFSGRQFSNSRSEMNVSTLELGDSALYLCASSLGGWTSGPTDTQYFGPGTRLTVL.

As concerns this clone: The sequence runs out 3 residues before the end of the CDR3; the remainder is reconstructed from the germline J gene. J is TRBJ2-4 and V is TRBV7-9; D is ambiguous. The CDR3 is 13 amino acids. Germline V gene data show CDR1 as SEHNR and CDR2 as FQNEAQ (reference sequence). The CDR3 sequence is CASSLEAGYGQYF. The part of the CDR3 DNA that was read is TGTGCCAGCAGCTTAGAGGCAGGCTATGGT.

Remarks on this clone: The read gets to within 3 residues of the CDR3 end, and the germline J gene fills in the rest. V and J are TRBV6-2 or TRBV6-3 and TRBJ1-1; D is undetermined. This CDR3 spans 13 amino acids. With 7 bases removed from V and 6 bases from J, the gap between germline ends came to 15 bases. Germline CDR1 and CDR2: MNHEY and SVGEGT. Here the CDR3 reads CASTPPGTAEAFF. The sequenced CDR3 bases are TGTGCCAGCACCCCTCCCGGTACCGCTGAA.

About this clone: From the germline J gene comes the end of the CDR3, since the read stops 3 residues before it. The V gene is TRBV7-9, the J gene TRBJ2-7, with 10 bases identical to TRBD1. CDR3 length: 15 residues. Germline V gene data show CDR1 as SEHNR and CDR2 as FQNEAQ (reference sequence). The V and J ends lost 1 base and 3 bases, in that order; junction bases with no gene match: 3. The CDR3 loop reads CASSLVTGGVYEQYF. The sequenced CDR3 bases are TGTGCCAGCAGCTTAGTGACAGGGGGCGTCTACGAG.

Of note for this clone: Coverage ceases 3 residues before the CDR3 finishes, and the germline J gene fills in the end. The gene calls are TRBV29-1 and TRBJ2-3, with TRBD2 matching over 8 bases. This CDR3 spans 14 amino acids. The germline CDR1 and CDR2 sequences are SQVTM and ANQGSEA. The V and J ends lost 7 bases and 0 bases, in that order; junction bases with no gene match: 6. CDR3: CSAHSGASTDTQYF. The CDR3 DNA, read in part, is TGCAGCGCCCATAGCGGGGCTAGCACAGATACG.

Details on this clone: The CDR3 end lies 3 residues beyond the end of the read and is filled in from the germline J gene. The rearrangement uses TRBV10-3 and TRBJ2-5; 8 bases are a match to TRBD2. With 0 bases clipped from V and 4 bases from J, the junction kept 1 base outside the gene matches. Germline V gene sequence: CDR1 ENHRY, CDR2 SYGVKD. This CDR3 comprises 14 residues. The part of the CDR3 DNA that was read is TGTGCCATCAGTGAGTCTAGCGGGATAGAGACC. Protein sequence: CAISESSGIET. In full, the CDR3 is CAISESSGIETQYF.

Turning to this clone: The sequence runs out 3 residues before the end of the CDR3; the remainder is reconstructed from the germline J gene. The gene calls are TRBV19 and TRBJ2-4; D remains ambiguous. Germline V gene data show CDR1 as LNHDA and CDR2 as SQIVND (reference sequence). The CDR3 is 13 amino acids. CDR3 protein: CASSPDSYYGQYF. Partial CDR3 DNA: TGTGCCAGTAGTCCCGACTCGTACTATGGT. Filled out from reference TRBV19 and TRBJ2-4, the complete variable domain reads DGGITQSPKYLFRKEGQNVTLSCEQNLNHDAMYWYRQDPGQGLRLIYYSQIVNDFQKGDIAEGYSVSREKKESFPLTVTSAQKNPTAFYLCASSPDSYYGQYFGAGTRLSVL.

The DNA read from the CDR3 is TGTGCCAGCAATCTAGCGGGAGGAGAGACA. Protein sequence: CASNLAGGET. The full CDR3 is CASNLAGGETAFF. The chain employs TRBV2 and TRBJ1-1, with D uncertain. The CDR3 end lies 3 residues beyond the end of the read and is filled in from the germline J gene. The CDR3 totals 13 residues. From germline, CDR1 is SNHLY and CDR2 FYNNEI. The variable domain in full, completed from reference TRBV2 and TRBJ1-1, reads EPEVTQTPSHQVTQMGQEVILRCVPISNHLYFYWYRQILGQKVEFLVSFYNNEISEKSEIFDDQFSVERPDGSNFTLKIRSTKLEDSAMYFCASNLAGGETAFFGQGTRLTVV.

The covered CDR3 bases are TGTGCCAGCAACAGGGGACAGGGGACCTACAATGAG. This encodes CASNRGQGTYNE. The entire CDR3 sequence reads CASNRGQGTYNEQFF. The chain has TRBV9 and TRBJ2-1; TRBD1 matches at 10 bases. The CDR3 end falls 3 residues outside the read, so it is completed with the germline J gene. After removal of 6 bases from V and 2 bases from J, the junction contained 5 bases not matched to a gene. The CDR3 runs to 15 residues. CDR1 and CDR2 from the germline V gene are SGDLS and YYNGEE.

About this clone: With the read ending 3 residues before the CDR3 end, the germline J gene is used to fill in that end. The chain uses TRBV11-2 and TRBJ2-3; D uncertain. CDR1 SGHAT and CDR2 FQNNGV come from the germline V gene. The CDR3 runs to 13 residues. The part of the CDR3 DNA that was read is TGTGCCAGCAGCTCGATAAAACAAGAGACG. Translated: CASSSIKQET. The CDR3, in full, reads CASSSIKQETQYF.

Worth noting for this clone: The read terminates 3 residues before the CDR3 end, so the remaining end is supplied by the germline J gene. V usage is TRBV5-4 and J usage is TRBJ2-3; 7 bases are a match to TRBD1. Germline V gene sequence: CDR1 SGHNT, CDR2 YYREEE (reference sequence). The CDR3 extends over 15 amino acids. The CDR3 DNA, read in part, is TGTGCCAGCGGTCAACCGGGACAGAGCCAAGAGACG. Protein sequence: CASGQPGQSQET. The CDR3 reads in full as CASGQPGQSQETQYF.

Concerning this clone itself: The DNA ends 3 residues before the CDR3 does, and the rest of the CDR3 is filled in from the germline J gene. The gene calls are TRBV27 and TRBJ2-5; 11 bases map to TRBD2. The CDR3 runs to 13 residues. With V trimmed by 6 bases and J by 5 bases, 2 bases remained unmatched. Germline assignment: CDR1 MNHEY and CDR2 SMNVEV (reference sequence). This CDR3 reads CASRVAGGETQYF. The sequenced CDR3 bases are TGTGCCAGCAGGGTAGCGGGAGGGGAGACC.

Concerning this clone itself: The sequenced fragment ends 3 residues before the CDR3 boundary, so the rest is inferred from the germline J gene. The rearrangement joins TRBV19 to TRBJ1-5, with D perhaps TRBD1 (6 bases). Trimming removed 5 bases from V and 2 bases from J, with 16 bases in between. The CDR3 extends over 16 amino acids. CDR1 is LNHDA, CDR2 SQIVND, per germline (reference sequence). The CDR3 loop reads CASSPPGRGGNQPQHF. The sequenced CDR3 bases are TGTGCCAGTAGTCCCCCCGGCAGGGGCGGCAATCAGCCC. The full variable domain, rest sourced from reference TRBV19 and TRBJ1-5, is DGGITQSPKYLFRKEGQNVTLSCEQNLNHDAMYWYRQDPGQGLRLIYYSQIVNDFQKGDIAEGYSVSREKKESFPLTVTSAQKNPTAFYLCASSPPGRGGNQPQHFGDGTRLSIL.